This T cell receptor beta chain was sequenced during a study of cytomegalovirus exposure and HLA in healthy donors. This PCR relied on a set of 60 Vbeta primers and 13 Jbeta primers. Profiled with immunoSEQ multiplex PCR; TCRdb holds only in-frame clones, not every one. The data hold around 38,000 clones, with about 66% observed a single time. The material sequenced was PBMCs. This receptor was identified in a man in his forties or fifties in good health and CMV-seropositive.

In DNA, the CDR3 is TGTGCCAGCAGTTCGGGGGAGACCCAGTACTTC. Translation: CASSSGETQYF. This chain uses TRBV27 with TRBJ2-5, with TRBD2 as a possible D gene (5 bases). This CDR3 spans 11 amino acids. Trimming pared 4 bases from V and 5 bases from J, leaving 5 bases between. Germline values: CDR1 MNHEY, CDR2 SMNVEV (reference sequence).